This is a list of T cell receptor beta chains from one sample in a study of patients and donors after allogeneic stem cell transplantation. TCRdb itself ran the RT-PCR reads through MiXCR, one entry per CDR3 protein. The sample consists of fewer than 180,000 distinct CDR3 sequences, about 36% of them appearing once. What was sequenced was blood, either unsorted or a sorted T cell fraction (not recorded which). The receptors were sampled from a human donor who was either an allogeneic HSCT recipient or a stem cell or donor lymphocyte infusion donor (not recorded which). It is not recorded whose cells these are; they may come from a transplant donor. CDR3s include the opening cysteine and the closing phenylalanine or tryptophan. A D gene is named only where the DNA matches it firmly. Clone sizes are given selectively: once, few, many, or a class where the clone is expanded.

j_call clone_size v_call d_call cdr3_nt cdr3_aa
TRBJ1-2 NA TRBV20-1 TRBD1 TGCAGTTCAACCCTGGGGCAGGGGGTAAACTATGGCTACACCTTC CSSTLGQGVNYGYTF
TRBJ2-2 NA TRBV14 NA TGTGCCAGCAGCCAAGGTCCGGGGGCTGGCGGGGAGCTGTTTTTT CASSQGPGAGGELFF
TRBJ2-2 few TRBV12-3/TRBV12-4 NA TGTGCCAGCAGTTTCCGGACACCAACCGGGGAGCTGTTTTTT CASSFRTPTGELFF
TRBJ2-1 once TRBV7-9 TRBD2 TGTGCCAGCAGCTTGTCGCCGGGACTACCTCTCCTCAGCTCCTACAATGAGCAGTTCTTC CASSLSPGLPLLSSYNEQFF
TRBJ1-2 NA TRBV6-6 NA TGTGCCAGCAGTTCCCCGGGACGGGAAGGCTACACCTTC CASSSPGREGYTF
TRBJ1-2 few TRBV7-9 NA TGTGCCAGCAGCTTTGGGACGGTTCCTAACTATGGCTACACCTTC CASSFGTVPNYGYTF
TRBJ1-1 NA TRBV27 NA TGTGCCAGCAGTTTATCGACCAGTCCCGTCACTGAAGCTTTCTTT CASSLSTSPVTEAFF
TRBJ1-1 NA TRBV12-3/TRBV12-4 NA TGTGCCAGCAGTTTAAATCGGGAAGTGGGAACTGAAGCTTTCTTT CASSLNREVGTEAFF
TRBJ1-2 few TRBV12-3/TRBV12-4 NA TGTGCCAGCACCCGGGGCGACTATGGCTACACCTTC CASTRGDYGYTF
TRBJ2-5 NA TRBV6-5 NA TGTGCCAGCAGTTACTCGGATTTCCAGAGGGAGACCCAGTACTTC CASSYSDFQRETQYF
TRBJ1-5 few TRBV6-5 NA TGTGCCAGCAGTGGACAGATCGGGAAACAGCCCCAGCATTTT CASSGQIGKQPQHF
TRBJ1-1 few TRBV3-1 NA TGTGCCAGCAGCCCTTTGGTCGGGGTCACTGAAGCTTTCTTT CASSPLVGVTEAFF
TRBJ1-1 NA TRBV12-3/TRBV12-4 TRBD1 TGTGCCAGCAGTTTATACAGGGGGAAAGCTTTCTTT CASSLYRGKAFF
TRBJ1-6 NA TRBV10-3 NA TGTGCCATCGGGGTGGCGGGAGATTCACCCCTCCACTTT CAIGVAGDSPLHF
TRBJ2-5 NA TRBV12-3/TRBV12-4 TRBD2 TGTGCCAGCAGCCCGACTAGCGGGGTTGAAGAGACCCAGTACTTC CASSPTSGVEETQYF
TRBJ1-2 NA TRBV10-3 NA TGTGCCATCACGAAGGGCAGGGAGCGGCAGTTCCATGGCTACACCTTC CAITKGRERQFHGYTF
TRBJ2-1 NA TRBV7-9 NA TGTGCCAGCAGCGATGCCCTTGGGAATGAGCAGTTCTTC CASSDALGNEQFF
TRBJ1-5 NA TRBV27 NA TGTGCCAGCAGTTTATTTGGGGATCAGCCCCAGCATTTT CASSLFGDQPQHF
TRBJ1-6 NA TRBV7-2 TRBD1 TGTGCCAGCAGCACCCGGACAGGGGGTTTCTCCTATAATTCACCCCTCCACTTT CASSTRTGGFSYNSPLHF
TRBJ1-4 few TRBV12-3/TRBV12-4 NA TGTGCCAGCACCCTAGGGACACTAGGCCGGGAAAAACTGTTTTTT CASTLGTLGREKLFF
TRBJ2-5 NA TRBV4-2 NA TGTGCCAGCAGCCCGTCAGGGGCAGGAGAGACCCAGTACTTC CASSPSGAGETQYF
TRBJ1-2 NA TRBV20-1 NA TGCAGTGCTAGACAAACGGCAGGAGCCGGCTACACCTTC CSARQTAGAGYTF
TRBJ2-3 few TRBV5-1 NA TGCGCCAGCAGCTTGGCTGGGGGGCCTCGCACAGATACGCAGTATTTT CASSLAGGPRTDTQYF
TRBJ1-1 NA TRBV6-1 NA TGTGCCAGCAGTGAACCCCGGACTGAAGCTTTCTTT CASSEPRTEAFF
TRBJ2-4 NA TRBV12-3/TRBV12-4 NA TGTGCCAGCAGTTCCACCCGACGAGGGCTAGCCAAAAACATTCAGTACTTC CASSSTRRGLAKNIQYF
TRBJ1-1 few TRBV5-1 TRBD1 TGCGCCAGCAGCTTGGTGACAGGGGCTGGTGAAGCTTTCTTT CASSLVTGAGEAFF
TRBJ2-3 NA TRBV6-5 TRBD2 TGTGCCAGCAGTTACTCCCGACTAGCGGGGACTGATACGCAGTATTTT CASSYSRLAGTDTQYF
TRBJ1-4 NA TRBV20-1 NA TGCAGTGTTGGCCTCACGGGAAAACTGTTTTTT CSVGLTGKLFF
TRBJ1-1 few TRBV20-1 TRBD1 TGCAGTGCTAGTGACCGAACACAGGGGTGGAACACTGAAGCTTTCTTT CSASDRTQGWNTEAFF
TRBJ2-5 NA TRBV12-3/TRBV12-4 NA TGTGCCAGCAGTTTATTAGCGGCCCAAGAGACCCAGTACTTC CASSLLAAQETQYF
TRBJ2-1 once TRBV20-1 NA TGCAGTGCCTCGGGCCTGGGGGTTTTCCATGAGCAGTTCTTC CSASGLGVFHEQFF
TRBJ1-6 NA TRBV9 NA TGTGCCAGCAGCGCTGGAGGGGGAATTTCACCCCTCCACTTT CASSAGGGISPLHF
TRBJ2-2 NA TRBV12-3/TRBV12-4 NA TGTGCCAGCTCGAAGGGGGGGCACACCGGGGAGCTGTTTTTT CASSKGGHTGELFF
TRBJ1-3 NA TRBV14 NA TGTGCCAGCAGCCAGCTCGACTGGTACTCTGGAAACACCATATATTTT CASSQLDWYSGNTIYF
TRBJ1-6 few TRBV28 TRBD1 TGTGCCAGCAGTTTGGGACAGATATATAATTCACCCCTCCACTTT CASSLGQIYNSPLHF
TRBJ1-1 few TRBV2 NA TGTGCCAGCAGCCTCGCTGATGTAGCTTTCTTT CASSLADVAFF
TRBJ2-3 NA TRBV6-1 NA TGTGCCAGCAGTACCTCGACAAGGGCCAGCACAGATACGCAGTATTTT CASSTSTRASTDTQYF
TRBJ1-2 NA TRBV27 NA TGTGCCAGCAGTTTGGCAGGGAGCTTCTATGGCTACACCTTC CASSLAGSFYGYTF
TRBJ2-1 many TRBV5-1 NA TGCGCCAGCAGCTCGGACAGCTACAATGAGCAGTTCTTC CASSSDSYNEQFF
TRBJ1-1 NA TRBV15 TRBD1 TGTGCCACCAGCAGAAACAGGGGGCGCACTGAAGCTTTCTTT CATSRNRGRTEAFF
TRBJ1-5 few TRBV12-3/TRBV12-4 NA TGTGCCAGCAGTTTAGGGCGGGACCCCAATCAGCCCCAGCATTTT CASSLGRDPNQPQHF
TRBJ1-1 NA TRBV4-1 TRBD1 TGCGCCAGCAGGGATCACAGGGGGAAGGACACTGAAGCTTTCTTT CASRDHRGKDTEAFF
TRBJ1-1 few TRBV29-1 NA TGCAGCGTTGAACCGGAGCCGAACACTGAAGCTTTCTTT CSVEPEPNTEAFF
TRBJ2-1 once TRBV4-3 TRBD2 TGCGCCAGCAGCCAAGATCACGTTATAGCGGGCTCCTACAATGAGCAGTTCTTC CASSQDHVIAGSYNEQFF
TRBJ1-4 few TRBV12-3/TRBV12-4 NA TGTGCCAGCACCGAGGGACGGCTTAATGAAAAACTGTTTTTT CASTEGRLNEKLFF
TRBJ1-4 once TRBV10-3 NA TGTGCCATCAGTGAGTCGGGGAGAAATAATGAAAAACTGTTTTTT CAISESGRNNEKLFF
TRBJ1-1 few TRBV5-1 NA TGCGCCAGCAGCTTGGGCGGACATGGCGACACTGAAGCTTTCTTT CASSLGGHGDTEAFF
TRBJ2-3 NA TRBV24-1 NA TGTGCCACCAGTGAGACACCCCAGAGTACGCAGTATTTT CATSETPQSTQYF
TRBJ1-2 few TRBV7-8 NA TGTGCCAGCAGCCCCCGCGCCTCAGGCCATGGCTACACCTTC CASSPRASGHGYTF
TRBJ1-4 NA TRBV6-5 NA TGTGCCAGCAGTATTCAGGGTTACGAAAAACTGTTTTTT CASSIQGYEKLFF
TRBJ2-1 NA TRBV28 NA TGTGCCAGCAGATTCGGGACTCCACTTATCGGCCATGAGCAGTTCTTC CASRFGTPLIGHEQFF
TRBJ1-1 few TRBV20-1 NA TGCAGTGCTAGAGGGAGGAACACTGAAGCTTTCTTT CSARGRNTEAFF
TRBJ1-2 NA TRBV12-3/TRBV12-4 NA TGTGCCAGCACTGGTAATCCGGGACGACGCTACACCTTC CASTGNPGRRYTF
TRBJ2-5 NA TRBV7-2 TRBD2 TGTGCCAGCAGCACGGGACTAGCGGGGGTCCAAGAGACCCAGTACTTC CASSTGLAGVQETQYF
TRBJ2-1 few TRBV10-3 TRBD1 TGTGCCATCCTAGGGGGCGAGGGTGACAATGAGCAGTTCTTC CAILGGEGDNEQFF
TRBJ1-2 NA TRBV29-1 NA TGCAGCATGTTGGTGGGCTCCGGCTATGGCTACACCTTC CSMLVGSGYGYTF
TRBJ1-1 few TRBV7-9 NA TGTGCCACCTTTCTCCCACGGGCTTTCTTT CATFLPRAFF
TRBJ1-2 NA TRBV7-2 NA TGTGCCAGCAGGTTTCCCGGGACGGACTATGGCTACACCTTC CASRFPGTDYGYTF